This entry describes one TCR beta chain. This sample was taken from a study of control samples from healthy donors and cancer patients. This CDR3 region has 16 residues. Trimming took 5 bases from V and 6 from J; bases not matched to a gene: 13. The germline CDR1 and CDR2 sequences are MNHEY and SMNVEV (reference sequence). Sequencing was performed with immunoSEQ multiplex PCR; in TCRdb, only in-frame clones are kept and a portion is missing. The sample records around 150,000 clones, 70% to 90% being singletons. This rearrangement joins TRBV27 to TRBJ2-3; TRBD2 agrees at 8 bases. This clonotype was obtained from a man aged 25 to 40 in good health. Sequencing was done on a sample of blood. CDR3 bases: TGTGCCAGCAGTCCCCTCGCAGCGGGAGAGGCGGATACGCAGTATTTT. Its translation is CASSPLAAGEADTQYF.